This record covers a single T cell receptor beta chain. The antigen is undetermined. These data come from a study of cytomegalovirus exposure and HLA in healthy donors. The study's findings and limits: Later on, an analysis tied roughly 17,000 TCR beta sequences to HLA alleles at 0.05 false discovery rate.

Unmatched junction bases numbered 3, after V lost 5 bases and J lost 3 bases. Germline V gene lookup returns CDR1 SNHLY and CDR2 FYNNEI. The CDR3 is 14 amino acids. PCR primers comprised 60 Vbeta and 13 Jbeta primers. Sequenced by immunoSEQ multiplex PCR; TCRdb stores in-frame clones only, minus some. The sample comprises more than 140,000 clones, 64% of which are singletons, and around 3% rests with the top ten. This chain connects TRBV2 to TRBJ1-4; TRBD1 matches at 7 bases. This sequence originates from a woman aged 25-40 years in good health and CMV-seropositive. The source material was PBMCs. The CDR3 bases are TGTGCCAGCAGTAAGACAGGGCCTAATGAAAAACTGTTTTTT. Its translation is CASSKTGPNEKLFF.